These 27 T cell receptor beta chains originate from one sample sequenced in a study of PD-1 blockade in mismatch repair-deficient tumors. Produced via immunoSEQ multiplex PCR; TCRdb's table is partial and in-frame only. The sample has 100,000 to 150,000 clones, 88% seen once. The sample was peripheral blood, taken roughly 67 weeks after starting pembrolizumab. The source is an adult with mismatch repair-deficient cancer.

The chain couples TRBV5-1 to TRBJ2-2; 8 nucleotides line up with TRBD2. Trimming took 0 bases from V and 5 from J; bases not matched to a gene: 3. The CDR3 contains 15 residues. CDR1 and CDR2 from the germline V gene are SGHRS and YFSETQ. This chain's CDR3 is CASSLGAGVTGELFF. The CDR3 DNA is TGCGCCAGCAGCTTGGGAGCGGGAGTGACCGGGGAGCTGTTTTTT.

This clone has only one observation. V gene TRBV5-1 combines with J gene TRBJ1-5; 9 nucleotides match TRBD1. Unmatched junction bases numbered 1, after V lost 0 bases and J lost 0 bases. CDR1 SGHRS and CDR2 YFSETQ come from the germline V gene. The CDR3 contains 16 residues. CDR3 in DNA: TGCGCCAGCAGCTTGGGGACAGGGGATAGCAATCAGCCCCAGCATTTT. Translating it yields CASSLGTGDSNQPQHF.

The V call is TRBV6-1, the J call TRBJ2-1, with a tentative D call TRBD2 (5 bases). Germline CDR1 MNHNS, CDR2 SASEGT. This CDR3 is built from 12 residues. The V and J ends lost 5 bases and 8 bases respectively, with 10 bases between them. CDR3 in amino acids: CASSTSLDEQFF. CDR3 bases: TGTGCCAGCAGTACTAGTCTCGATGAGCAGTTCTTC.

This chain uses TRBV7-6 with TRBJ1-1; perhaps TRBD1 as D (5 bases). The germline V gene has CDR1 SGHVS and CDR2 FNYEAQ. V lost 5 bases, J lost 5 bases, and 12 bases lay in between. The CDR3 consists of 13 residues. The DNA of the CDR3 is TGTGCCAGCAGCCCCAGGGTTGGGACTGAAGCTTTCTTT. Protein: CASSPRVGTEAFF. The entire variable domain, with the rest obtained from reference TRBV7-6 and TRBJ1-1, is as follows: GAGVSQSPRYKVTKRGQDVALRCDPISGHVSLYWYRQALGQGPEFLTYFNYEAQQDKSGLPNDRFSAERPEGSISTLTIQRTEQRDSAMYRCASSPRVGTEAFFGQGTRLTVV.

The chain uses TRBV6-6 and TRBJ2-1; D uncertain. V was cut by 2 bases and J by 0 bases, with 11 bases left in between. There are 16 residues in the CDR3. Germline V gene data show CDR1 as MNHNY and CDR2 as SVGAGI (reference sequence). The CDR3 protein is CASSYQQTVSYNEQFF. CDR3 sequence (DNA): TGTGCCAGCAGTTACCAACAGACGGTCTCCTACAATGAGCAGTTCTTC.

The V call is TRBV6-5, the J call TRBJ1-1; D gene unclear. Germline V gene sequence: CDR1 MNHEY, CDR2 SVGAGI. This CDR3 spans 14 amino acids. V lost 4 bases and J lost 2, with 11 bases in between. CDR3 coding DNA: TGTGCCAGCAGTTCTGGCCTCGGTAACACTGAAGCTTTCTTT. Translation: CASSSGLGNTEAFF.

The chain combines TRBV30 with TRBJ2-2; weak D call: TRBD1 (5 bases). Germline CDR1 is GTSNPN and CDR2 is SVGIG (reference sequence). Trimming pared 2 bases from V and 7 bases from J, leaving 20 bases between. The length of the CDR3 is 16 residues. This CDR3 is CAWSSRVSELGGELFF. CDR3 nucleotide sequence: TGTGCCTGGAGTTCCAGGGTTTCAGAGTTAGGCGGGGAGCTGTTTTTT. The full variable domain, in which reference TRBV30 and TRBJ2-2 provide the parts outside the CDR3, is SQTIHQWPATLVQPVGSPLSLECTVEGTSNPNLYWYRQAAGRGLQLLFYSVGIGQISSEVPQNLSASRPQDRQFILSSKKLLLSDSGFYLCAWSSRVSELGGELFFGEGSRLTVL.

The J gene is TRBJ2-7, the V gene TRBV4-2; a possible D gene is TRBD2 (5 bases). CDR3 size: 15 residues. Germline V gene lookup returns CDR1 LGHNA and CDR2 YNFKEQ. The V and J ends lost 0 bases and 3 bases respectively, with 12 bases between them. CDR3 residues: CASSQDRGLHYEQYF. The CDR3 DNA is TGTGCCAGCAGCCAAGATAGAGGACTTCACTACGAGCAGTACTTC.

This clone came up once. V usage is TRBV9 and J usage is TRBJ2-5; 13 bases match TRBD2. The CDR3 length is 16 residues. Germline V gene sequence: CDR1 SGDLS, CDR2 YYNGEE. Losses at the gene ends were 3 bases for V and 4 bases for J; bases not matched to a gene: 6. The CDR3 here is CASSDLRTSGRETQYF. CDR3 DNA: TGTGCCAGCAGCGATCTTAGGACTAGCGGGAGAGAGACCCAGTACTTC.

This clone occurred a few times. CDR3 sequence (DNA): TGCGCCAGCACCGGGACAGGAGATTACGAGCAGTACTTC. Translated, it gives CASTGTGDYEQYF. The chain links TRBV5-1 to TRBJ2-7, with TRBD1 identical over 8 bases. Germline trimming cut 6 bases from V and 4 bases from J; bases unmatched to any gene: 6. In germline, CDR1 is SGHRS, CDR2 YFSETQ. This CDR3 region has 13 residues.

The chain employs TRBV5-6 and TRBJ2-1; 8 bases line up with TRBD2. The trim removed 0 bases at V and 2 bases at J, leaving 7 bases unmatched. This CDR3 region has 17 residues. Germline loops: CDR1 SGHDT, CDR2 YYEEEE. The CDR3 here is CASSLVRGSGAYNEQFF. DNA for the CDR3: TGTGCCAGCAGCTTGGTCAGGGGTAGCGGGGCCTACAATGAGCAGTTCTTC. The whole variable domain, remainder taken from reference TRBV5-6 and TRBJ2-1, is DAGVTQSPTHLIKTRGQQVTLRCSPKSGHDTVSWYQQALGQGPQFIFQYYEEEERQRGNFPDRFSGHQFPNYSSELNVNALLLGDSALYLCASSLVRGSGAYNEQFFGPGTRLTVL.

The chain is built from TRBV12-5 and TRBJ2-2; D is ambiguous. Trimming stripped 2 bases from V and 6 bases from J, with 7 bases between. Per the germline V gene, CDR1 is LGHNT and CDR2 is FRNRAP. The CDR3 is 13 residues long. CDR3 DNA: TGTGCTAGTGGTTTGAGTGGGGCCGGGGAGCTGTTTTTT. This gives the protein CASGLSGAGELFF. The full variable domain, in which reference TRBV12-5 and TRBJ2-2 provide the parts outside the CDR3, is DARVTQTPRHKVTEMGQEVTMRCQPILGHNTVFWYRQTMMQGLELLAYFRNRAPLDDSGMPKDRFSAEMPDATLATLKIQPSEPRDSAVYFCASGLSGAGELFFGEGSRLTVL.

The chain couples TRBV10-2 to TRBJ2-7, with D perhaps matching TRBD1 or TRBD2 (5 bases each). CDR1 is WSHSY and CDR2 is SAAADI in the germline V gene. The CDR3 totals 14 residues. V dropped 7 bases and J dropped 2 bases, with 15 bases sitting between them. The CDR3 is CASTRDLSAYEQYF. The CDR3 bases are TGCGCCAGCACCCGGGACCTCTCTGCCTACGAGCAGTACTTC.

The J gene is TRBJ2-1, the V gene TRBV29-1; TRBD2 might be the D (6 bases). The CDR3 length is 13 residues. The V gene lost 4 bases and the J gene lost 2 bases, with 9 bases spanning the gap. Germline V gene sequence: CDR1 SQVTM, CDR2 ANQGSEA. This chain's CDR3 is CSVGGGTYNEQFF. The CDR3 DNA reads TGCAGCGTTGGTGGGGGGACCTACAATGAGCAGTTCTTC.

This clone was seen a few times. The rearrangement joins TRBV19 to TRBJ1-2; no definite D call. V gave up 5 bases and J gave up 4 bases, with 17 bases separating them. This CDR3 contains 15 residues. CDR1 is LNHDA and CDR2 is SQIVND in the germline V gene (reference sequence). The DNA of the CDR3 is TGTGCCAGTAGTTCTAACAGACTCGAGGGCTATGGCTACACCTTC. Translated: CASSSNRLEGYGYTF.

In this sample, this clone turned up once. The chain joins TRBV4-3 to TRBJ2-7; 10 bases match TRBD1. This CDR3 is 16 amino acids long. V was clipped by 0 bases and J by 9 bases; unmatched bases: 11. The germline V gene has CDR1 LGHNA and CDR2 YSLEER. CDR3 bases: TGCGCCAGCAGCCAAGATCTAGTGGACAGGGGGAGTTGGCAGTACTTC. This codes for CASSQDLVDRGSWQYF.

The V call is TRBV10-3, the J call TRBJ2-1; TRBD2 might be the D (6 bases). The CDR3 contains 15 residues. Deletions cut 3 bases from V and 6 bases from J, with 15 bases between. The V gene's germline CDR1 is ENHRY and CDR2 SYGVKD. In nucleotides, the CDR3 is TGTGCCATCAGTGAAGTCCATAGCGGTTCCAATGAGCAGTTCTTC. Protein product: CAISEVHSGSNEQFF.

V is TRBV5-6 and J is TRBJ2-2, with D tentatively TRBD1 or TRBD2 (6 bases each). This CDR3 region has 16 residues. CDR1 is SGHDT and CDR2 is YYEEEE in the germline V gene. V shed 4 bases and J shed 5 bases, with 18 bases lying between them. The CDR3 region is CASSHERGRETGELFF. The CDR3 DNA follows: TGTGCCAGCAGCCATGAACGGGGGCGGGAAACCGGGGAGCTGTTTTTT. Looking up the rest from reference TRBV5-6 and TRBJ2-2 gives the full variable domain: DAGVTQSPTHLIKTRGQQVTLRCSPKSGHDTVSWYQQALGQGPQFIFQYYEEEERQRGNFPDRFSGHQFPNYSSELNVNALLLGDSALYLCASSHERGRETGELFFGEGSRLTVL.

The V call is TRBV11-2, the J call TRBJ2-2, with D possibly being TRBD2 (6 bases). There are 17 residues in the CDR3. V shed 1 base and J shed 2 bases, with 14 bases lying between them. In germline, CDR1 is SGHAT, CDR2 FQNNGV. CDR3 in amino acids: CASSLGPTRVNTGELFF. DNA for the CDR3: TGTGCCAGCAGCTTAGGCCCGACTAGGGTTAACACCGGGGAGCTGTTTTTT.

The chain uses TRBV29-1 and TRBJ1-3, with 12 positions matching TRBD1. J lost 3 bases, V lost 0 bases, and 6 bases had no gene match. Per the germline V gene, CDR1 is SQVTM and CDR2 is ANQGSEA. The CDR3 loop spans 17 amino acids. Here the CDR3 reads CSVEERDRGRFGNTIYF. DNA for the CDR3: TGCAGCGTTGAAGAACGGGACAGGGGGCGCTTTGGAAACACCATATATTTT.

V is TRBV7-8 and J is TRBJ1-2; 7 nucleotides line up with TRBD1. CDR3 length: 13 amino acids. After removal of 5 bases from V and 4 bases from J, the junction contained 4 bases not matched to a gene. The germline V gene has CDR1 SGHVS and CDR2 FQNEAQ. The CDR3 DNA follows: TGTGCCAGCAGCCCCCGACAGGGCTATGGCTACACCTTC. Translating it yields CASSPRQGYGYTF.

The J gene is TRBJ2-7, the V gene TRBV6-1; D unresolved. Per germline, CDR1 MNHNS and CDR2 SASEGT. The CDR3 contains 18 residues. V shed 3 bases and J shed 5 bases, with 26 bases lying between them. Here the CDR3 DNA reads TGTGCCAGCAGTGATGATGACCAGACCTTAGTTTTGGTCCACGAGCAGTACTTC. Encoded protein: CASSDDDQTLVLVHEQYF.

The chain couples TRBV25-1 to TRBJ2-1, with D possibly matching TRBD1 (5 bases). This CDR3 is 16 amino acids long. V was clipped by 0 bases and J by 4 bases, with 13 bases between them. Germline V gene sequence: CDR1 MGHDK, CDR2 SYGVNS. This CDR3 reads CASSEYEAGPYNEQFF. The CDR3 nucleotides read TGTGCCAGCAGTGAATATGAGGCAGGGCCTTACAATGAGCAGTTCTTC. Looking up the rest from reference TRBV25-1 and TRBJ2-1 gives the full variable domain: EADIYQTPRYLVIGTGKKITLECSQTMGHDKMYWYQQDPGMELHLIHYSYGVNSTEKGDLSSESTVSRIRTEHFPLTLESARPSHTSQYLCASSEYEAGPYNEQFFGPGTRLTVL.

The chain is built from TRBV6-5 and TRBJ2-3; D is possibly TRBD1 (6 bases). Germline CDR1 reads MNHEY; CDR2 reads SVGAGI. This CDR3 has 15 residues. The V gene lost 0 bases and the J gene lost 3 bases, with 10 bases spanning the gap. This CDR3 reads CASSYSTTGTDTQYF. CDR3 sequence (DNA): TGTGCCAGCAGTTACTCGACCACAGGGACAGATACGCAGTATTTT.

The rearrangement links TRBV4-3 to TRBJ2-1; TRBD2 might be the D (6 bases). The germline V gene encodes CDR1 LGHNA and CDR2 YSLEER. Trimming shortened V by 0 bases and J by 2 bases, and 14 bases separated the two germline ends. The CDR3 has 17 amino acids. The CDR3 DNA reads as TGCGCCAGCAGCCAAGATGACGGGGAGGCCCCCTACAATGAGCAGTTCTTC. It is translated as CASSQDDGEAPYNEQFF.

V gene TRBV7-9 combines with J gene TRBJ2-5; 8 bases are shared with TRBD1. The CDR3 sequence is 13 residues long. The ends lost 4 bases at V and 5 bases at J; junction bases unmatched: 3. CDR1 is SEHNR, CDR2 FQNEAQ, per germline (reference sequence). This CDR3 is CASSSGQEETQYF. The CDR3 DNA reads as TGTGCCAGCAGCTCGGGACAGGAGGAGACCCAGTACTTC.

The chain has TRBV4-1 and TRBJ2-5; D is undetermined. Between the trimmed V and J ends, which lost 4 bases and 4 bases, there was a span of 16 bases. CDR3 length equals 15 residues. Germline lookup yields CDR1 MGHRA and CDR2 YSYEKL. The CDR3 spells CASSPSPDLLETQYF. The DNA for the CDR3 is TGCGCCAGCAGCCCCTCCCCGGATTTATTAGAGACCCAGTACTTC.